One and the same sample provided the 16 T cell receptor beta chains below, sequenced in a study of T cell repertoires in cytomegalovirus infection. Each CDR3 protein gets one entry after TCRdb re-called the reads with MiXCR. Here the sample spans roughly 60,000 distinct CDR3 sequences, 25% to 40% being singletons. Their specific antigens are unknown. Source material: PBMCs, sequenced either directly or after in vitro stimulation (not recorded which). These receptors all stem from a human donor in good health (CMV status not recorded). Some clones in this sample may be carry-over from other donors' samples.

The J gene is TRBJ2-5, the V gene TRBV19; the D gene is possibly TRBD1 (6 bases). This CDR3 region has 14 residues. V was clipped by 1 base and J by 3 bases, with 9 bases between them. Germline CDR1 and CDR2: LNHDA and SQIVND (reference sequence). The CDR3 DNA sequence: TGTGCCAGTAGTATAGCTGGACAGAAAGAGACCCAGTACTTC. This codes for CASSIAGQKETQYF.

The chain links TRBV5-4 to TRBJ1-1, with 7 bases lining up with TRBD1. This CDR3 is 14 amino acids long. With V trimmed by 6 bases and J by 6 bases, 11 bases remained unmatched. The germline gives CDR1 SGHNT, CDR2 YYREEE (reference sequence). The CDR3 nucleotides read TGTGCCAGCACGTTCGCACAGGGGAGGGCTGAAGCTTTCTTT. Its translation: CASTFAQGRAEAFF.

The rearrangement joins TRBV6-6 to TRBJ2-1, with a weak D call TRBD2 (6 bases). CDR1 and CDR2 (germline): MNHNY, SVGAGI (reference sequence). This CDR3 comprises 14 residues. V was cut by 5 bases and J by 3 bases, with 11 bases left in between. The CDR3, as DNA: TGTGCCAGCAGTGTTAGCGGCAGCTACAATGAGCAGTTCTTC. This sequence encodes CASSVSGSYNEQFF.

The gene calls are TRBV15 and TRBJ2-5; D perhaps matches TRBD1 (6 bases). The V gene's germline CDR1 is LNHNV and CDR2 YYDKDF (reference sequence). The CDR3 has 13 residues. V was cut by 3 bases and J by 2 bases, with 7 bases left in between. CDR3 sequence: CATSRDRQETQYF. In DNA form, the CDR3 reads TGTGCCACCAGCAGGGACAGACAAGAGACCCAGTACTTC.

The chain carries TRBV4-1 and TRBJ2-3, with TRBD2 identical over 9 bases. The CDR3 is 16 amino acids. The ends lost 4 bases at V and 9 bases at J; junction bases unmatched: 14. Germline V gene data show CDR1 as MGHRA and CDR2 as YSYEKL. The CDR3 DNA is TGCGCCAGCAGCCGCTCGGGTATAGCGGGGGTAACAACGCAGTATTTT. Translating gives CASSRSGIAGVTTQYF.

This clonotype has a count of ten or more. V is TRBV20-1 and J is TRBJ2-3, with 9 bases identical to TRBD1. The length of the CDR3 is 16 residues. V lost 0 bases and J lost 2; bases outside the gene matches: 6. CDR1 and CDR2 from the germline V gene are DFQATT and SNEGSKA (reference sequence). The CDR3 nucleotides are TGCAGTGCTAGAGATTGGGACAGGGCCTTCACAGATACGCAGTATTTT. Translated: CSARDWDRAFTDTQYF.

This clonotype was recorded a few times. The chain combines TRBV6-1 with TRBJ1-5; D unresolved. V was shortened by 5 bases and J by 5 bases, with 13 bases between the two germline ends. Germline CDR1 is MNHNS and CDR2 is SASEGT. The CDR3 covers 14 residues. The CDR3 DNA follows: TGTGCCAGCAGTCCACTCAGCGGAGATCAGCCCCAGCATTTT. This encodes CASSPLSGDQPQHF.

The chain couples TRBV14 to TRBJ2-5; a possible D gene is TRBD2 (6 bases). CDR3 length equals 16 residues. Germline V gives CDR1 SGHDN, CDR2 FVKESK. Trimming cost V 4 bases and J 2 bases, with 17 bases left between them. CDR3 amino acids: CASSLAALTSQETQYF. The CDR3 DNA reads TGTGCCAGCAGCCTGGCTGCTCTGACTAGTCAAGAGACCCAGTACTTC.

The V and J genes are TRBV6-2 or TRBV6-3 and TRBJ2-1; tentatively, D is TRBD2 (6 bases). Trimming took off 2 bases at V and 2 bases at J, with 16 bases between the two ends. The germline V gene encodes CDR1 MNHEY and CDR2 SVGEGT. The CDR3 is 17 amino acids. The DNA of the CDR3 is TGTGCCAGCAGTTACCCCCCTAGGGGAGGCCCCTACAATGAGCAGTTCTTC. Its translation is CASSYPPRGGPYNEQFF.

This clonotype was detected only a few times. This chain links TRBV11-2 with TRBJ1-3; 8 bases align to TRBD1. Germline V gene sequence: CDR1 SGHAT, CDR2 FQNNGV. The CDR3 totals 14 residues. V lost 5 bases and J lost 8; bases outside the gene matches: 8. CDR3: CASSIQGVVHTIYF. Here the CDR3 DNA reads TGTGCCAGCAGCATACAGGGGGTGGTGCACACCATATATTTT.

The table lists this clonotype with a few counts. J is TRBJ2-7 and V is TRBV5-6; 9 positions match TRBD2. Germline V gene lookup returns CDR1 SGHDT and CDR2 YYEEEE. The V gene end was trimmed by 4 bases and the J gene end by 4 bases; junction bases not matched to a gene: 6. CDR3 length: 14 residues. The CDR3 here is CASSLSGSTYEQYF. The CDR3 DNA is TGTGCCAGCAGCCTTAGCGGGAGTACTTACGAGCAGTACTTC.

The J gene is TRBJ1-5, the V gene TRBV6-4, with D maybe TRBD1 (6 bases). V was cut by 5 bases and J by 7 bases, with 15 bases left in between. Germline lookup yields CDR1 MRHNA and CDR2 SNTAGT. CDR3 length: 14 amino acids. CDR3 DNA sequence: TGTGCCAGCAGTCTACAGGGTGTTTGCCAGCCCCAGCATTTT. Protein sequence: CASSLQGVCQPQHF.

The chain couples TRBV7-9 to TRBJ2-5; D unclear. Trimming removed 2 bases at V and 7 bases at J, with 17 bases between. From germline, CDR1 is SEHNR and CDR2 FQNEAQ (reference sequence). The CDR3 consists of 15 residues. The CDR3 region has the DNA TGTGCCAGCAGCTTAACTCTGGCGGCGCTGGGGACCCAGTACTTC. As protein: CASSLTLAALGTQYF.

Only a few counts were recorded for this clonotype. The chain has TRBV12-3 or TRBV12-4 and TRBJ2-7; D gene ambiguous. V shed 4 bases and J shed 4 bases, with 5 bases lying between them. CDR3 length: 11 residues. CDR3 in DNA: TGTGCCAGCAGTTCCCTTTACGAGCAGTACTTC. Encoded protein: CASSSLYEQYF.

This clonotype was seen at least ten times. This chain connects TRBV12-3 or TRBV12-4 to TRBJ1-1; 7 bases fit TRBD1. The CDR3 is 14 amino acids. The V and J ends lost 6 bases and 4 bases, in that order; junction bases with no gene match: 8. CDR3 loop: CASSLNTGVTEAFF. The CDR3, as DNA: TGTGCCAGCAGCCTAAATACAGGGGTCACTGAAGCTTTCTTT.

This clonotype was observed a few times. The chain joins TRBV7-9 to TRBJ2-1; D call uncertain. Trimming cost V 8 bases and J 8 bases, with 13 bases left between them. There are 12 residues in the CDR3. Germline V lookup: CDR1 SEHNR, CDR2 FQNEAQ (reference sequence). The CDR3 DNA reads as TGTGCCAGCCTCGTAGGGCCCGATGAGCAGTTCTTC. It yields the protein CASLVGPDEQFF. Drawing the rest from reference TRBV7-9 and TRBJ2-1, the complete variable domain is DTGVSQNPRHKITKRGQNVTFRCDPISEHNRLYWYRQTLGQGPEFLTYFQNEAQLEKSRLLSDRFSAERPKGSFSTLEIQRTEQGDSAMYLCASLVGPDEQFFGPGTRLTVL.